Included here is one T cell receptor (beta chain) sequence, with context. V lost 5 bases and J 5 bases, leaving 7 bases between the germline ends. Germline V gene data show CDR1 as SNHLY and CDR2 as FYNNEI. This CDR3 is 13 amino acids long. Study processing details: Nucleated cell counts were estimated from reference gene primer amplification. Data came from immunoSEQ multiplex PCR; TCRdb stores just in-frame clones and leaves some out. That table furnishes V, J and clone size, whereas the DNA furnished D and trimming. The sample has hundreds of thousands of clones, roughly 90% seen once. The data belong to a study of blood T cell repertoires in COVID-19. In the study overall: Collection of acute and convalescent COVID-19 samples took place in the United States, Italy and Spain. In each case, the material was cDNA or gDNA derived from T cells, B-cell-depleted T cells, or PBMCs.

The origin of this receptor is a woman aged 25-40 years with acute or convalescent COVID-19. The chain carries TRBV2 and TRBJ1-6; no definite D call. The sequencing input was peripheral blood. The CDR3 sequence is CASSTDNNSPLHF. CDR3 bases: TGTGCCAGCAGTACAGACAATAATTCACCCCTCCACTTT.